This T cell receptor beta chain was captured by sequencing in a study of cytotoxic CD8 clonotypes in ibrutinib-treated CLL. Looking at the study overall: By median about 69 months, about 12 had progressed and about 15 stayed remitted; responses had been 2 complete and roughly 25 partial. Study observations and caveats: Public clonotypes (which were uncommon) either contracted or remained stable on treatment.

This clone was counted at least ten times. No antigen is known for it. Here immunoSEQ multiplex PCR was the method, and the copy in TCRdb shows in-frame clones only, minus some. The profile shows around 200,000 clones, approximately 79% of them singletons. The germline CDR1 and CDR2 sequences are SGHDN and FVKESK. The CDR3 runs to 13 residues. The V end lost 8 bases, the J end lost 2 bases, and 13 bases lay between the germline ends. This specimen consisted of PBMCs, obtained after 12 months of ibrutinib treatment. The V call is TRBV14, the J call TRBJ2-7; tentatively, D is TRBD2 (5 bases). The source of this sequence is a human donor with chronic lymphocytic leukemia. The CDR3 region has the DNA TGTGCCAGCGCTAACGGGGTCACCTACGAGCAGTACTTC. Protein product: CASANGVTYEQYF.